The present TCR beta chain was sequenced within a study of spatial heterogeneity in lung cancer. Study details: A unique TCR and UMI combination showed up more than ten times in raw reads, on average.

Time point noted: sample taken at primary tumor resection. Unique molecular identifiers, one per molecule, were present on every TCR cDNA molecule. TCRdb recomputed calls from the 5' RACE reads with MiXCR, one row per CDR3 protein. The table includes about 100,000 distinct CDR3 sequences, approximately 4% detected once. Findings of the study overall: The counts of expanded TCRs, ubiquitous and regional, tracked ubiquitous and regional nonsynonymous mutations, respectively. Tumor T-cell coverage was an estimated 7% or so for alpha and 13% for beta chains. Tracking of tumor mutation counts was seen in expanded intratumoral alpha and beta TCR counts.

Germline-derived CDR1 and CDR2 are DFQATT and SNEGSKA (reference sequence). V lost 4 bases to trimming and J lost 3 bases; unmatched junction nucleotides: 28. CDR3 length equals 22 residues. Notes on this clonotype: Antigen: not known.

The receptor was derived from a male donor with early-stage non-small cell lung cancer. The sample was lung tumor tissue, taken at surgery. The chain carries TRBV20-1 and TRBJ2-7; TRBD1 agrees at 12 bases. The CDR3 DNA follows: TGCAGTGCTACCCCCTCCGAGGGACAGGGGGCCAGTCGCACCCGGGATTACTACGAGCAGTACTTC. It encodes CSATPSEGQGASRTRDYYEQYF.